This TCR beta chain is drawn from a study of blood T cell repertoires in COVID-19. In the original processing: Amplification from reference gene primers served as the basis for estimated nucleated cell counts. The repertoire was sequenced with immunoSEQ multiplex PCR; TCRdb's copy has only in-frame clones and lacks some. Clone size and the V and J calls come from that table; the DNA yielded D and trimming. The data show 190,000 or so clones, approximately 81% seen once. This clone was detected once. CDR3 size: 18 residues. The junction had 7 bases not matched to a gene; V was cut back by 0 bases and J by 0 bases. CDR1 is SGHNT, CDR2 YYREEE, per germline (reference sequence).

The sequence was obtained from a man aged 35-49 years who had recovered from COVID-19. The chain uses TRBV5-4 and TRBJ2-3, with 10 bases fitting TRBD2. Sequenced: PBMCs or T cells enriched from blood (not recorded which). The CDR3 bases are TGTGCCAGCAGCTTGGTTCGAGCGGGAGGGGTTAGCACAGATACGCAGTATTTT. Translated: CASSLVRAGGVSTDTQYF.